This T cell receptor beta chain was sequenced for a study of blood T cell repertoires in COVID-19. V dropped 5 bases and J dropped 6 bases, with 14 bases sitting between them. Germline values: CDR1 SGHRS, CDR2 YFSETQ. CDR3 length: 13 residues. The method was immunoSEQ multiplex PCR; TCRdb's version includes in-frame clones alone and lacks a portion of them. The data contain over 130,000 clones, 80% to 90% of them singletons. The chain has TRBV5-1 and TRBJ1-1, with D hard to call. The sequencing sample was made of peripheral blood. The receptor was derived from a woman of 80 years or more with acute or convalescent COVID-19. The CDR3 DNA follows: TGCGCCAGCAGTCCAAAGGAGGGATCTGAAGCTTTCTTT. Its translation is CASSPKEGSEAFF.